The 25 T cell receptor beta chains in this list originate from one sample, sequenced in a study of cytomegalovirus exposure and HLA in healthy donors. The PCR was carried out with 60 Vbeta primers and 13 Jbeta primers. Measured with immunoSEQ multiplex PCR; TCRdb has only the in-frame clones, and not every one. Of about 200,000 clones listed, about four fifths are singletons. The sequenced material came from PBMCs. Receptors were obtained from a girl aged 10-17 years in good health and CMV-seropositive.

This chain links TRBV6-4 with TRBJ2-1; D is perhaps TRBD2 (6 bases). Per germline, CDR1 MRHNA and CDR2 SNTAGT. With 8 bases removed from V and 3 bases from J, the gap between germline ends came to 20 bases. This CDR3 is built from 16 residues. CDR3 DNA: TGTGCCAGCCAAGAAGCTAGCGTTCTCTTCTACAATGAGCAGTTCTTC. Translating it yields CASQEASVLFYNEQFF.

The V and J genes are TRBV5-1 and TRBJ2-7; TRBD1 matches 7 bases. The junction had 4 bases not matched to a gene; V was cut back by 4 bases and J by 0 bases. The CDR3 runs 14 residues. CDR1 SGHRS and CDR2 YFSETQ come from the germline V gene. The CDR3 DNA sequence: TGCGCCAGCAGCCCGGGACAGTACTCCTACGAGCAGTACTTC. Translating it yields CASSPGQYSYEQYF.

V gene TRBV4-1 combines with J gene TRBJ2-2; D unclear. This CDR3 is 14 amino acids long. Germline V CDR1 and CDR2: MGHRA, YSYEKL. V was cut by 7 bases and J by 5 bases, with 14 bases left in between. This CDR3 reads CASMRPGGTGELFF. The CDR3 DNA sequence: TGCGCCAGCATGCGTCCCGGCGGAACCGGGGAGCTGTTTTTT.

This clone was recorded once. The rearrangement joins TRBV18 to TRBJ2-7; 11 bases align to TRBD2. The CDR3 contains 18 residues. Germline loops: CDR1 KGHSH, CDR2 LQKENI. V was clipped by 3 bases and J by 7 bases; unmatched bases: 17. The CDR3 nucleotides read TGTGCCAGCTCACCCATGGCTCTAGCGGGGGGCCCAACGGGGGAGCAGTACTTC. As protein: CASSPMALAGGPTGEQYF. Full variable domain (remainder filled in from reference TRBV18 and TRBJ2-7): NAGVMQNPRHLVRRRGQEARLRCSPMKGHSHVYWYRQLPEEGLKFMVYLQKENIIDESGMPKERFSAEFPKEGPSILRIQQVVRGDSAAYFCASSPMALAGGPTGEQYFGPGTRLTVT.

The genes are TRBV15 and TRBJ2-4; D may be TRBD1 (6 bases). Germline CDR1 LNHNV, CDR2 YYDKDF (reference sequence). The CDR3 loop spans 13 amino acids. The V end was cut by 1 base, the J end by 14 bases, with 15 bases between. CDR3 sequence (DNA): TGTGCCACCAGCAGAGCAGAGGGCAGGGGCGAGTACTTC. This codes for CATSRAEGRGEYF.

The gene calls are TRBV2 and TRBJ2-7; no firm D call. CDR1 and CDR2 (germline): SNHLY, FYNNEI. Trimming removed 6 bases at V and 0 bases at J, with 6 bases between. The CDR3 covers 12 residues. The DNA of the CDR3 is TGTGCCAGCAGGGAGAGCTCCTACGAGCAGTACTTC. As protein: CASRESSYEQYF.

The genes are TRBV4-2 and TRBJ2-7; TRBD2 aligns across 7 bases. Germline CDR1 and CDR2: LGHNA and YNFKEQ. V trimming: 0 bases; J trimming: 2 bases; junction bases outside the gene matches: 7. The CDR3 is 16 residues long. CDR3 loop: CASSQDISGVAYEQYF. The CDR3 region has the DNA TGTGCCAGCAGCCAAGATATCAGCGGGGTGGCCTACGAGCAGTACTTC.

J is TRBJ2-7 and V is TRBV6-5; D is possibly TRBD2 (5 bases). The germline V gene encodes CDR1 MNHEY and CDR2 SVGAGI. Between the trimmed V and J ends, which lost 6 bases and 6 bases, there was a span of 9 bases. This CDR3 comprises 11 residues. CDR3 region: CASRKGGEQYF. The CDR3 nucleotides are TGTGCCAGCAGGAAAGGAGGCGAGCAGTACTTC.

The chain combines TRBV11-3 with TRBJ1-2, with 11 bases matching TRBD1. Looked up from germline, CDR1 is SGHNT and CDR2 is YENEEA. V gave up 5 bases and J gave up 3 bases; unmatched junction bases: 5. This CDR3 has 15 amino acids. The CDR3 reads CASSERTGGDYGYTF. CDR3 in DNA: TGTGCCAGCAGCGAAAGGACAGGGGGCGACTATGGCTACACCTTC. The complete variable domain, with remaining parts taken from reference TRBV11-3 and TRBJ1-2, reads EAGVVQSPRYKIIEKKQPVAFWCNPISGHNTLYWYLQNLGQGPELLIRYENEEAVDDSQLPKDRFSAERLKGVDSTLKIQPAELGDSAVYLCASSERTGGDYGYTFGSGTRLTVV.

The sample holds a few counts of this clone. The chain carries TRBV4-1 and TRBJ1-1; D might be TRBD1 (5 bases). CDR3 length: 16 residues. V lost 0 bases, J lost 4 bases, and 15 bases lay in between. The germline V gene encodes CDR1 MGHRA and CDR2 YSYEKL. Here the CDR3 reads CASSQDVNRRGTEAFF. As DNA, the CDR3 is TGCGCCAGCAGCCAAGACGTTAACAGGCGGGGCACTGAAGCTTTCTTT.

The V gene is TRBV29-1, the J gene TRBJ1-1; possible D gene TRBD1, 6 bases. Germline-derived CDR1 and CDR2 are SQVTM and ANQGSEA. V shed 3 bases and J shed 8 bases, with 10 bases lying between them. This CDR3 spans 11 amino acids. The CDR3 sequence: CSVDNTGEAFF. In DNA form, the CDR3 reads TGCAGCGTTGACAACACAGGGGAAGCTTTCTTT.

V is TRBV5-1 and J is TRBJ2-3; 11 bases line up with TRBD2. This CDR3 has 16 residues. The ends lost 0 bases at V and 5 bases at J; junction bases unmatched: 5. Germline values: CDR1 SGHRS, CDR2 YFSETQ. The CDR3 reads CASSLAGLAGGDTQYF. The CDR3 DNA reads TGCGCCAGCAGCTTGGCGGGGCTAGCGGGGGGAGATACGCAGTATTTT.

The chain joins TRBV6-6 to TRBJ1-3; TRBD1 is a possible D gene (5 bases). The CDR3 has 16 amino acids. Trimming shortened V by 2 bases and J by 4 bases, and 15 bases separated the two germline ends. The germline V gene has CDR1 MNHNY and CDR2 SVGAGI (reference sequence). CDR3 sequence (DNA): TGTGCCAGCAGTTACCCGATCTTAGGGGTGGGAAACACCATATATTTT. The encoded protein is CASSYPILGVGNTIYF.

V is TRBV11-2 and J is TRBJ2-2; tentatively, D is TRBD1 (5 bases). This CDR3 has 15 amino acids. Germline V gene data show CDR1 as SGHAT and CDR2 as FQNNGV. The ends were cut back, 10 bases at V and 3 bases at J, with 18 bases in the middle. CDR3 loop: CAIQAGRRDTGELFF. The CDR3 region has the DNA TGTGCCATACAGGCAGGGCGAAGAGACACCGGGGAGCTGTTTTTT.

The V and J genes are TRBV6-5 and TRBJ2-2; 9 bases are a match to TRBD2. J lost 4 bases, V lost 5 bases, and 5 bases had no gene match. The CDR3 consists of 15 residues. Germline V gene lookup returns CDR1 MNHEY and CDR2 SVGAGI. The CDR3 sequence is CASSIGGGVTGELFF. CDR3 coding DNA: TGTGCCAGCAGTATTGGCGGGGGGGTCACCGGGGAGCTGTTTTTT.

This chain links TRBV6-1 with TRBJ1-5, with D maybe TRBD1 (5 bases). The germline V and J ends were trimmed by 8 bases and 4 bases, with 12 bases remaining between them. The CDR3 has 13 amino acids. Germline V CDR1 and CDR2: MNHNS, SASEGT. The CDR3 DNA is TGTGCCAGCGGGTCGGGGGGGAATCAGCCCCAGCATTTT. This encodes CASGSGGNQPQHF.

The gene calls are TRBV18 and TRBJ1-2; D might be TRBD1 (5 bases). The V and J ends lost 6 bases and 1 base respectively, with 12 bases between them. This CDR3 is built from 14 residues. Germline CDR1 and CDR2: KGHSH and LQKENI. CDR3 residues: CASSGGALNYGYTF. The CDR3 DNA reads TGTGCCAGCTCGGGAGGGGCCCTTAACTATGGCTACACCTTC.

This sequence joins TRBV2 and TRBJ2-3; TRBD1 matches at 9 bases. CDR1 and CDR2 from the germline V gene are SNHLY and FYNNEI. The CDR3 runs to 15 residues. V lost 6 bases, J lost 3 bases, and 7 bases stayed unmatched. The CDR3 sequence: CASRATGGSTDTQYF. CDR3 coding DNA: TGTGCCAGCAGAGCAACAGGGGGCTCGACAGATACGCAGTATTTT.

The V and J genes are TRBV9 and TRBJ2-6, with D possibly TRBD1 on 6 matching bases. The germline V and J ends were trimmed by 5 bases and 2 bases, with 11 bases remaining between them. Germline V gives CDR1 SGDLS, CDR2 YYNGEE. The CDR3 is 15 residues long. The CDR3 sequence is CASSSQGTGANVLTF. In DNA form, the CDR3 reads TGTGCCAGCAGTTCGCAGGGGACTGGGGCCAACGTCCTGACTTTC.

The J gene is TRBJ2-7, the V gene TRBV28; 8 nucleotides match TRBD1. Germline V gene sequence: CDR1 MDHEN, CDR2 SYDVKM. This CDR3 has 13 residues. V trimming: 4 bases; J trimming: 4 bases; junction bases outside the gene matches: 3. The chain's CDR3 is CASSSGQEYEQYF. The CDR3 DNA reads TGTGCCAGCAGTTCGGGACAGGAATACGAGCAGTACTTC.

The V and J genes are TRBV6-5 and TRBJ1-4; 7 bases align to TRBD1. Trimming at V came to 5 bases and at J to 8 bases, leaving 8 bases not matched to a gene. CDR3 length: 14 residues. The germline gives CDR1 MNHEY, CDR2 SVGAGI. CDR3 nucleotides: TGTGCCAGCAGTCGAGACAGGGACAACGAAAAACTGTTTTTT. This gives the protein CASSRDRDNEKLFF.

The genes are TRBV4-1 and TRBJ1-1, with D perhaps TRBD1 (6 bases). Trimming removed 6 bases at V and 4 bases at J, with 15 bases between. From germline, CDR1 is MGHRA and CDR2 YSYEKL. The CDR3 sequence is 14 residues long. CDR3 amino acids: CASSHTGPGTEAFF. The CDR3 DNA sequence: TGCGCCAGCAGTCATACAGGGCCCGGCACTGAAGCTTTCTTT.

This clone was found a few times. The V call is TRBV7-8, the J call TRBJ2-5, with a weak D call TRBD1 (7 bases). CDR1 is SGHVS and CDR2 is FQNEAQ in the germline V gene. CDR3 size: 17 residues. V was pared by 4 bases and J by 7 bases, with 25 bases between. CDR3: CASSSMHRGGTRWTQYF. CDR3 bases: TGTGCCAGCAGCTCCATGCACAGGGGAGGTACCCGGTGGACCCAGTACTTC. Using reference TRBV7-8 and TRBJ2-5 for the parts outside the CDR3, the full variable domain is GAGVSQSPRYKVAKRGQDVALRCDPISGHVSLFWYQQALGQGPEFLTYFQNEAQLDKSGLPSDRFFAERPEGSVSTLKIQRTQQEDSAVYLCASSSMHRGGTRWTQYFGPGTRLLVL.

This rearrangement joins TRBV7-7 to TRBJ2-5; TRBD2 might be the D (6 bases). The CDR3 is 14 residues long. The germline gives CDR1 SSHAT, CDR2 FNYEAQ (reference sequence). Trimming cost V 5 bases and J 5 bases, with 15 bases left between them. The CDR3 DNA reads TGTGCCAGCAGCCCAGCGGGCGGCGGGGAGACCCAGTACTTC. Protein sequence: CASSPAGGGETQYF.

The V gene is TRBV10-2, the J gene TRBJ1-3; TRBD1 aligns across 9 bases. This CDR3 contains 15 residues. CDR1 and CDR2 (germline): WSHSY, SAAADI. The J segment lost 4 bases and the V segment lost 7 bases, leaving 8 bases of the junction unmatched. The CDR3 nucleotides are TGCGCCAGCAACTTACAGGGGGCGGGAGGAAACACCATATATTTT. The encoded protein is CASNLQGAGGNTIYF.